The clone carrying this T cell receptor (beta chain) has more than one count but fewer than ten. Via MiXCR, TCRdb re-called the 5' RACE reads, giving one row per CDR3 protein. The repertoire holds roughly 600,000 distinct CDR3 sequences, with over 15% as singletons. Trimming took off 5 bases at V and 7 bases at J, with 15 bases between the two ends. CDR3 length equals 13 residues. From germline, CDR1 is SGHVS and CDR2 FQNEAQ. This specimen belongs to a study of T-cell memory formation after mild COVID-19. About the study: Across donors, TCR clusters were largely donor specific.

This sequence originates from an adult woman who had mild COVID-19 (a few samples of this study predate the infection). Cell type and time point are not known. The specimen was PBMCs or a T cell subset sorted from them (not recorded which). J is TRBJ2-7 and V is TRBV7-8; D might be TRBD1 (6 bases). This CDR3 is CASSPGAPREQYF. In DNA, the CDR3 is TGTGCCAGCAGCCCAGGGGCTCCCCGGGAGCAGTACTTC.